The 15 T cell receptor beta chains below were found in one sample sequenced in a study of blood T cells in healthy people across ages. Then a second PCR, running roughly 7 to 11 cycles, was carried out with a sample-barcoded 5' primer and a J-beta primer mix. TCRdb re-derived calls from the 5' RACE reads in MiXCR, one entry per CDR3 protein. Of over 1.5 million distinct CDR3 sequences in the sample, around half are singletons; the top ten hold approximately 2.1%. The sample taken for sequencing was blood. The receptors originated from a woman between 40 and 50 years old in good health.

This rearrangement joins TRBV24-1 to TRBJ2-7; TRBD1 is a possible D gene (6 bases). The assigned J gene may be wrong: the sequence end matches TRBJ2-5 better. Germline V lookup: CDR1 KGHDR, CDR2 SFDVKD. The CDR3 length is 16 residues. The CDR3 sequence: CATSDHQTGPQETQYF. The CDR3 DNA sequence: TGTGCCACCAGTGATCATCAGACAGGCCCTCAAGAGACCCAGTACTTC.

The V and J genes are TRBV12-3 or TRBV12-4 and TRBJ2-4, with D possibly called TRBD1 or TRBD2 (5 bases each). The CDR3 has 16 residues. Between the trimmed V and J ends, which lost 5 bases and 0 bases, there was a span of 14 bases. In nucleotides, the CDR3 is TGTGCCAGCAGTCCTGGGACGGTTCTAGCCAAAAACATTCAGTACTTC. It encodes CASSPGTVLAKNIQYF.

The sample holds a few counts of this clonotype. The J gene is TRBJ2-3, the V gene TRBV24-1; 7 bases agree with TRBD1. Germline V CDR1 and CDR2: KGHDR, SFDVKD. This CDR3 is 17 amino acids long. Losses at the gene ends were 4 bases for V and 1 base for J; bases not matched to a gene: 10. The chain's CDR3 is CATSEPLTGSGTDTQYF. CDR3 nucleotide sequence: TGTGCCACCAGTGAACCCCTGACAGGGTCCGGCACAGATACGCAGTATTTT.

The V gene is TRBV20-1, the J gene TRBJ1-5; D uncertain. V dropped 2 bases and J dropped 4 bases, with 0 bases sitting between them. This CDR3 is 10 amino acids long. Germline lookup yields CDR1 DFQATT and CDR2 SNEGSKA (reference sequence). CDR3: CSARNQPQHF. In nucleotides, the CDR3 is TGCAGTGCTAGAAATCAGCCCCAGCATTTT.

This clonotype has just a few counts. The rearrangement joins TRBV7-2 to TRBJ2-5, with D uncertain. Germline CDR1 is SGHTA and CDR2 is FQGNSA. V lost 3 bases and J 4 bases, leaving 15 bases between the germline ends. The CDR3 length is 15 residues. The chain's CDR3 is CASSLGMLGSETQYF. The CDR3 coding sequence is TGTGCCAGCAGCTTGGGAATGTTAGGGTCAGAGACCCAGTACTTC.

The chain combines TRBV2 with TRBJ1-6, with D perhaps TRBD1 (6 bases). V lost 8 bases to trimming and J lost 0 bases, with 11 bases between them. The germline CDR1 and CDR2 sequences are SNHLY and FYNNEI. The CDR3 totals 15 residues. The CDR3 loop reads CASCQGGSYNSPLHF. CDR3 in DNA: TGTGCCAGCTGCCAAGGGGGCTCCTATAATTCACCCCTCCACTTT. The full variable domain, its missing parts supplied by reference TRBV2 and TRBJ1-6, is EPEVTQTPSHQVTQMGQEVILRCVPISNHLYFYWYRQILGQKVEFLVSFYNNEISEKSEIFDDQFSVERPDGSNFTLKIRSTKLEDSAMYFCASCQGGSYNSPLHFGNGTRLTVT.

The CDR3 sequence is CASSLAHRVNNEKLFF. The CDR3 DNA follows: TGTGCCAGCAGCTTAGCGCACAGGGTTAATAATGAAAAACTGTTTTTT. The V and J genes are TRBV7-2 and TRBJ1-4, with D possibly TRBD1 on 6 matching bases. This CDR3 comprises 16 residues. V was clipped by 0 bases and J by 4 bases, with 12 bases between them. Per the germline V gene, CDR1 is SGHTA and CDR2 is FQGNSA.

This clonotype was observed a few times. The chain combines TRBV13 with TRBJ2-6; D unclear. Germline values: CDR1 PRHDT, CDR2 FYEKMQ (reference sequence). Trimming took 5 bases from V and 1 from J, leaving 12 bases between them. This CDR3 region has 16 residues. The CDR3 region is CASSLPGLSGANVLTF. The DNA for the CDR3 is TGTGCCAGCAGCCTTCCGGGCCTGTCTGGGGCCAACGTCCTGACTTTC.

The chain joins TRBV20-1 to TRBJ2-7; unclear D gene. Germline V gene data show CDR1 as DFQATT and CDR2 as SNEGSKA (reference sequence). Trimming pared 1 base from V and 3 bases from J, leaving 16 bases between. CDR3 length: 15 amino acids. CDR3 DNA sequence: TGCAGTGCTAGAGTGACGACGTCGGTCCTCTACGAGCAGTACTTC. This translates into CSARVTTSVLYEQYF.

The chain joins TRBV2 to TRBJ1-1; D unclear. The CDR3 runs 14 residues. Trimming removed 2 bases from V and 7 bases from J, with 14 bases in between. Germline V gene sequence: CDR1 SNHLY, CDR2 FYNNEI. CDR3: CASSEIGRADEAFF. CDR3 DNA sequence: TGTGCCAGCAGTGAAATCGGACGGGCTGATGAAGCTTTCTTT.

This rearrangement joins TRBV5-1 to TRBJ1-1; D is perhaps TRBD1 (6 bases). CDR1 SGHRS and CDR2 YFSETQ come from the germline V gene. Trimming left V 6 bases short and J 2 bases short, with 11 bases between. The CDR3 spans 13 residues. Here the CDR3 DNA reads TGCGCCAGCACATGGACAGACAACACTGAAGCTTTCTTT. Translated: CASTWTDNTEAFF.

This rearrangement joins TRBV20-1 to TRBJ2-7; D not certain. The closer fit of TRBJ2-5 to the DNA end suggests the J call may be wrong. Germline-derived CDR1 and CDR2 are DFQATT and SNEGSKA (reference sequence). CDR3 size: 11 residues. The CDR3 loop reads CSAIQEETQYF. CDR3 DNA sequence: TGCAGTGCTATTCAGGAAGAGACCCAGTACTTC.

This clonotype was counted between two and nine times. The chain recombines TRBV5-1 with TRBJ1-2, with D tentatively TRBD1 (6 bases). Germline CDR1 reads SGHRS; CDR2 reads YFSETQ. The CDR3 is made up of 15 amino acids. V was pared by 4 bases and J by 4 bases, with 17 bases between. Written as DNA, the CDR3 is TGCGCCAGCAGCATATCAGGGGAGAAGCTCTATGGCTACACCTTC. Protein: CASSISGEKLYGYTF.

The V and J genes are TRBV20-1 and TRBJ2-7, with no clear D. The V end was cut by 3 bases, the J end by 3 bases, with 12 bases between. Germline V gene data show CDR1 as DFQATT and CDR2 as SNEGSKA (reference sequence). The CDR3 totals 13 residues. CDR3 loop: CSASTGRVYEQYF. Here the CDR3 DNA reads TGCAGTGCTAGTACGGGTAGGGTCTACGAGCAGTACTTC.

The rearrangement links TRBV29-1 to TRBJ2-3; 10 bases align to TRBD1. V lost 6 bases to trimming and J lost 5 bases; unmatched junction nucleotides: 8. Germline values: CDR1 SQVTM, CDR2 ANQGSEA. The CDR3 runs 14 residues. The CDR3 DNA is TGCAGCGTCGGACAGGGGGTTGCTGGAGATACGCAGTATTTT. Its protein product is CSVGQGVAGDTQYF.